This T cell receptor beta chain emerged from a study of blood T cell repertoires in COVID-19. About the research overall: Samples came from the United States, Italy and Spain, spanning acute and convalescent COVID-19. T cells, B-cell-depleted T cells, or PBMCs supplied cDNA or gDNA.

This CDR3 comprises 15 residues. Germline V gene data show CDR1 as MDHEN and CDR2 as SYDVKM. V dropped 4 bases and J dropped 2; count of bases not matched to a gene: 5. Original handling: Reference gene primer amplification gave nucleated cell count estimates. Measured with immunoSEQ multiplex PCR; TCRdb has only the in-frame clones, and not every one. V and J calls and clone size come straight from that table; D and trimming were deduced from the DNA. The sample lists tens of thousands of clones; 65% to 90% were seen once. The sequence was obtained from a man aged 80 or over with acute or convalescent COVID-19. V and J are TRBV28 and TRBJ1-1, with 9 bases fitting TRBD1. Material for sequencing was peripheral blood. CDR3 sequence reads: CASSSPGQGNTEAFF. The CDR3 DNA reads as TGTGCCAGCAGTTCCCCGGGACAGGGAAACACTGAAGCTTTCTTT.